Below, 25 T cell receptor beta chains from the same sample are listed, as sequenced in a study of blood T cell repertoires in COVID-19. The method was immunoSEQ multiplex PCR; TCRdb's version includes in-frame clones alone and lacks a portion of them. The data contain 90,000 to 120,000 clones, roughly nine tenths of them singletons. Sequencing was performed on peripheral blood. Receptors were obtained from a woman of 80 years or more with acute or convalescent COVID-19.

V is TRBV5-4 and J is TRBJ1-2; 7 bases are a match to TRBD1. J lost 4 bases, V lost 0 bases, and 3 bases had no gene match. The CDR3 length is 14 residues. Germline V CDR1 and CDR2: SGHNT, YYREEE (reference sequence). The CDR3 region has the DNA TGTGCCAGCAGCTTGGTGGGACAGTCCTATGGCTACACCTTC. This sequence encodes CASSLVGQSYGYTF. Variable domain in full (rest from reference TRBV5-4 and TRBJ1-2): ETGVTQSPTHLIKTRGQQVTLRCSSQSGHNTVSWYQQALGQGPQFIFQYYREEENGRGNFPPRFSGLQFPNYSSELNVNALELDDSALYLCASSLVGQSYGYTFGSGTRLTVV.

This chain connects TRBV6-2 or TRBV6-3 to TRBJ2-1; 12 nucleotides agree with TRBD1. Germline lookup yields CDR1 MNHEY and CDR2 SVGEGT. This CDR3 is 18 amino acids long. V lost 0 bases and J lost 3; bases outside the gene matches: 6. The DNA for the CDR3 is TGTGCCAGCAGTTACTCGACCGGGACAGGGGGCTTCTACAATGAGCAGTTCTTC. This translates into CASSYSTGTGGFYNEQFF.

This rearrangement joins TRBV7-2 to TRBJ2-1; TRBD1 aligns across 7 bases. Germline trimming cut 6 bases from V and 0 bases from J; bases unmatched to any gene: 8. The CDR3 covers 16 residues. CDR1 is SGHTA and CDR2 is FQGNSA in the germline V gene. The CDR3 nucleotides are TGTGCCAGCAGACCAACAGGGGTCGCCTCCTACAATGAGCAGTTCTTC. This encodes CASRPTGVASYNEQFF.

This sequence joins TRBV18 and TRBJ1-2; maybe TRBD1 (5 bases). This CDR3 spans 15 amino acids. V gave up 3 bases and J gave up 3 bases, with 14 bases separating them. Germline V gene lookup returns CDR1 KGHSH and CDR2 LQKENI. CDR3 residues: CASSPRQRQDYGYTF. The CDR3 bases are TGTGCCAGCTCACCCCGACAGCGCCAGGACTATGGCTACACCTTC.

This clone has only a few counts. The CDR3 loop reads CASSLPGWDYGYTF. The DNA of the CDR3 is TGTGCCAGCAGTTTACCAGGGTGGGACTATGGCTACACCTTC. V is TRBV28 and J is TRBJ1-2, with D possibly being TRBD1 (5 bases). The CDR3 is made up of 14 amino acids. Trimming removed 2 bases at V and 3 bases at J, with 10 bases between. Germline CDR1 is MDHEN and CDR2 is SYDVKM.

CDR3 nucleotides: TGTGCCAGCAGCTCCCGACTAGCGGGGGGTTTTATTGGGGCCAACGTCCTGACTTTC. Protein product: CASSSRLAGGFIGANVLTF. The genes are TRBV12-1 and TRBJ2-6; the table's D call of TRBD2 was not tested on the DNA. TRBV12-1 is given as a pseudogene. The CDR3 runs 19 residues.

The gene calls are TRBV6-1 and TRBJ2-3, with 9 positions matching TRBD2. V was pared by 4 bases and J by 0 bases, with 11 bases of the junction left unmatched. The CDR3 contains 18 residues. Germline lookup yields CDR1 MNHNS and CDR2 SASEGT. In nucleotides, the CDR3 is TGTGCCAGCAGTGCTTATCTAGCGGGGATCGCTAGCACAGATACGCAGTATTTT. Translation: CASSAYLAGIASTDTQYF.

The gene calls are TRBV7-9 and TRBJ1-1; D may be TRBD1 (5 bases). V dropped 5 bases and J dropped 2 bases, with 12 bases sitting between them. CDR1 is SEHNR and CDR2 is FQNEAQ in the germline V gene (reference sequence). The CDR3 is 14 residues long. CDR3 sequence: CASSHNWGNTEAFF. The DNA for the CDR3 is TGTGCCAGCAGCCACAACTGGGGCAACACTGAAGCTTTCTTT.

CDR3 region: CASSYGRGWDGYTF. CDR3 nucleotide sequence: TGTGCCAGCAGTTACGGCAGGGGCTGGGATGGCTACACCTTC. J is TRBJ1-2 and V is TRBV6-5, with D tentatively TRBD1 (6 bases). CDR3 length: 14 residues. Germline assignment: CDR1 MNHEY and CDR2 SVGAGI. Trimming stripped 2 bases from V and 6 bases from J, with 13 bases between.

This CDR3 is CASSSYYGSGTEAFF. CDR3 in DNA: TGTGCCAGCAGCTCCTATTACGGGAGTGGGACTGAAGCTTTCTTT. The J gene is TRBJ1-1, the V gene TRBV11-2; D is unresolved. V lost 4 bases, J lost 5 bases, and 17 bases lay in between. The CDR3 runs 15 residues. Germline CDR1 SGHAT, CDR2 FQNNGV.

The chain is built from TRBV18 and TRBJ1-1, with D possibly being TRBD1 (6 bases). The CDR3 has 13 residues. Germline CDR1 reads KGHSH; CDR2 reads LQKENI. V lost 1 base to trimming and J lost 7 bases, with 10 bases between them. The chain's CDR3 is CASSPQGDLEAFF. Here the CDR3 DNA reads TGTGCCAGCTCACCACAGGGGGATCTTGAAGCTTTCTTT.

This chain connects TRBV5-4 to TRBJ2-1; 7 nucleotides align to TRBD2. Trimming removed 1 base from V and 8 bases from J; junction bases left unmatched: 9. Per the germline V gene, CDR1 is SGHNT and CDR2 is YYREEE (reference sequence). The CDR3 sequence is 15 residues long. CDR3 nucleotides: TGTGCCAGCAGCTTGCGGCAGGGAGGGAGGGATGAGCAGTTCTTC. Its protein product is CASSLRQGGRDEQFF.

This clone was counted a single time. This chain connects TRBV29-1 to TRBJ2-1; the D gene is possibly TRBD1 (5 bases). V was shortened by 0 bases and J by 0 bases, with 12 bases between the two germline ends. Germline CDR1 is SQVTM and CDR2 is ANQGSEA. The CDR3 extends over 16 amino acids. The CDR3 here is CSVEDPQGSSYNEQFF. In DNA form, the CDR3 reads TGCAGCGTTGAAGATCCTCAGGGAAGCTCCTACAATGAGCAGTTCTTC.

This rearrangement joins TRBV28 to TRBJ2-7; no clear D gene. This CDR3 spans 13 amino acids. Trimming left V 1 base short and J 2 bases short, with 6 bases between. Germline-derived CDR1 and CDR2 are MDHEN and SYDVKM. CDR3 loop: CASSLYSPYEQYF. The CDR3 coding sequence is TGTGCCAGCAGTTTATACAGCCCCTACGAGCAGTACTTC.

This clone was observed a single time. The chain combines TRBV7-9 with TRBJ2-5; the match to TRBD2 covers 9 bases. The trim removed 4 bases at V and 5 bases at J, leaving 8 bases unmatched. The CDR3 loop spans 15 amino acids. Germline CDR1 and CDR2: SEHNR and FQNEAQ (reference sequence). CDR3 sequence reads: CASSYSGGLKETQYF. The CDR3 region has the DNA TGTGCCAGCAGCTATAGCGGGGGTTTAAAGGAGACCCAGTACTTC.

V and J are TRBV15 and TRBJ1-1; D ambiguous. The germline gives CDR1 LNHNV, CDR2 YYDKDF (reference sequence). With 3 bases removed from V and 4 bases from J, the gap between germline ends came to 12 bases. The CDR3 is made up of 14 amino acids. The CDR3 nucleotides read TGTGCCACCAGCAGCGATCATGGGAGCACTGAAGCTTTCTTT. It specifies CATSSDHGSTEAFF.

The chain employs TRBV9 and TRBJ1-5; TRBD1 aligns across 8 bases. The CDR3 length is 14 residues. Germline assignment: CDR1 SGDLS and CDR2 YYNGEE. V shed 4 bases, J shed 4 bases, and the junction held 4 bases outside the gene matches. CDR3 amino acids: CASSPDRANQPQHF. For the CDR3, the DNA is TGTGCCAGCAGCCCGGACAGGGCGAATCAGCCCCAGCATTTT.

CDR3 coding DNA: TGTGCCAGCAGCCAGGACAGTACTAACACCGGGGAGCTGTTTTTT. This codes for CASSQDSTNTGELFF. This chain links TRBV5-4 with TRBJ2-2; D is perhaps TRBD1 (6 bases). The CDR3 sequence is 15 residues long. Trimming took 4 bases from V and 2 from J, leaving 12 bases between them. Germline V CDR1 and CDR2: SGHNT, YYREEE (reference sequence).

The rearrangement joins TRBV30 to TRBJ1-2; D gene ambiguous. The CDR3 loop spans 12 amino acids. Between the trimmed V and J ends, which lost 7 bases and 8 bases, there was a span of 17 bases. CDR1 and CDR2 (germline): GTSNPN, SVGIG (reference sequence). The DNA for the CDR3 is TGTGCCTTGACGGGGTTGAGCTACGGCTACACCTTC. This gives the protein CALTGLSYGYTF.

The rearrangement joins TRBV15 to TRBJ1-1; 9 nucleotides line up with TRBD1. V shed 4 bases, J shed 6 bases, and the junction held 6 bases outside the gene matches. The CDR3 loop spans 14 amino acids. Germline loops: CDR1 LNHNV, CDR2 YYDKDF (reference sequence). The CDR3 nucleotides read TGTGCCACCAGCAAAGGGGACAGGGACCCTGAAGCTTTCTTT. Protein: CATSKGDRDPEAFF.

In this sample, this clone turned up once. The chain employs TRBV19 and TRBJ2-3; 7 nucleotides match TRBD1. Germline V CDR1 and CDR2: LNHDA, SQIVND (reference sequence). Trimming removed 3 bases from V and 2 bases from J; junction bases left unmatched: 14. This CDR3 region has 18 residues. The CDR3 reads CASSILSLRTGHTDTQYF. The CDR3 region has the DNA TGTGCCAGTAGTATCCTCTCTCTGCGGACAGGCCACACAGATACGCAGTATTTT.

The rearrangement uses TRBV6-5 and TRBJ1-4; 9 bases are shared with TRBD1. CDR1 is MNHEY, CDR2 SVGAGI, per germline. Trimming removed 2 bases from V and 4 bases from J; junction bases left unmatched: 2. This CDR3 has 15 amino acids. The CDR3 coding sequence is TGTGCCAGCAGTTACCGGACAGGGGATAATGAAAAACTGTTTTTT. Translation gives CASSYRTGDNEKLFF.

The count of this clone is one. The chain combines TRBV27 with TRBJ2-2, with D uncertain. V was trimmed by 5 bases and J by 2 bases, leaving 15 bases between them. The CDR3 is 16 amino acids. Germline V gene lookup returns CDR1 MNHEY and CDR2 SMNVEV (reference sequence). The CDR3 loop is CASSHIAGSNTGELFF. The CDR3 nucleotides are TGTGCCAGCAGTCACATAGCCGGGTCTAACACCGGGGAGCTGTTTTTT.

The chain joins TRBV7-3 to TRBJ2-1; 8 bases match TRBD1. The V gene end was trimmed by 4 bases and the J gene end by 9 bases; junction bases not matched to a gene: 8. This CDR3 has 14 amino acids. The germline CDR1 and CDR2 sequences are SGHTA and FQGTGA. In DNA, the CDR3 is TGTGCCAGCAGCTCCGGACAGGGATTGAGTGAGCAGTTCTTC. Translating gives CASSSGQGLSEQFF.

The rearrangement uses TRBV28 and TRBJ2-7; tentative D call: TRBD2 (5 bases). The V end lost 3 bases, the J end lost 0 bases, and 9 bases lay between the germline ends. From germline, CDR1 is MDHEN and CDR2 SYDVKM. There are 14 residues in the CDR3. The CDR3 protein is CASSLIASSYEQYF. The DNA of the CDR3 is TGTGCCAGCAGTTTGATAGCGAGCTCCTACGAGCAGTACTTC.